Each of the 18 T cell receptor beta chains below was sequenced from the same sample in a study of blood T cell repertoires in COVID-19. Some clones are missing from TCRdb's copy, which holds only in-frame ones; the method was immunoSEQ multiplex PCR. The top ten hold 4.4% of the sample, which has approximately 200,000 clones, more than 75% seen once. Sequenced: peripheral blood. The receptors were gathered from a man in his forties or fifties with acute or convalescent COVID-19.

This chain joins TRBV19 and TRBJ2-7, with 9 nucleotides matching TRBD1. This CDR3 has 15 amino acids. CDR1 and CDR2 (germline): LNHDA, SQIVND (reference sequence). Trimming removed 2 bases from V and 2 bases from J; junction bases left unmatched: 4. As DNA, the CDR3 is TGTGCCAGTAGTATAAGGACAGGGGCCCCCTACGAGCAGTACTTC. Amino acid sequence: CASSIRTGAPYEQYF.

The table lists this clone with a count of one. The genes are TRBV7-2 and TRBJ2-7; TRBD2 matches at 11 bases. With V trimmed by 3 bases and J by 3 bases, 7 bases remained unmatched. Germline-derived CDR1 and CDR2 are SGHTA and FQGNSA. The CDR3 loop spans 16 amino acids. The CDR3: CASSFATSGGNYEQYF. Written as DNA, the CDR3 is TGTGCCAGCAGCTTTGCTACTAGCGGGGGTAACTACGAGCAGTACTTC.

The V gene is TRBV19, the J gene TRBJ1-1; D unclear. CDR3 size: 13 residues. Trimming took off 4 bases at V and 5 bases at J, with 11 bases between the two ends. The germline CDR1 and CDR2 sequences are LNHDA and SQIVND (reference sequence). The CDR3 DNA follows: TGTGCCAGTAGTACCTTTACGGGAACTGAAGCTTTCTTT. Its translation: CASSTFTGTEAFF.

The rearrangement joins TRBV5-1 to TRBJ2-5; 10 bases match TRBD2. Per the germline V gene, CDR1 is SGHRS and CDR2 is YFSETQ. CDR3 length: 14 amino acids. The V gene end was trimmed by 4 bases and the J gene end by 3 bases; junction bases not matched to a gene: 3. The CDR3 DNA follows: TGCGCCAGCAGCGTCGGACTAGCGGAAGAGACCCAGTACTTC. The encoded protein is CASSVGLAEETQYF.

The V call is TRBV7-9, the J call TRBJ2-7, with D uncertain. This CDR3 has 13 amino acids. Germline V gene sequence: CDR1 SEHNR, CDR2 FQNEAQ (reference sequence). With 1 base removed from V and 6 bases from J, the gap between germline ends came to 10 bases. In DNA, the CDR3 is TGTGCCAGCAGCTTAGTTTCTGGGCGCGAGCAGTACTTC. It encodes CASSLVSGREQYF. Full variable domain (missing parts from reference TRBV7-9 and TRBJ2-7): DTGVSQNPRHKITKRGQNVTFRCDPISEHNRLYWYRQTLGQGPEFLTYFQNEAQLEKSRLLSDRFSAERPKGSFSTLEIQRTEQGDSAMYLCASSLVSGREQYFGPGTRLTVT.

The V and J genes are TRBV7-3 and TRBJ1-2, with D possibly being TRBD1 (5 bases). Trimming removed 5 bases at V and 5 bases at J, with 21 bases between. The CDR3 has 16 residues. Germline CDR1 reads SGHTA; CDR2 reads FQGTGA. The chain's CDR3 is CASSPQGGTTRYGYTF. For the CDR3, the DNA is TGTGCCAGCAGCCCGCAGGGTGGTACAACGCGTTATGGCTACACCTTC. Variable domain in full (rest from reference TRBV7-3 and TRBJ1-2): GAGVSQTPSNKVTEKGKYVELRCDPISGHTALYWYRQSLGQGPEFLIYFQGTGAADDSGLPNDRFFAVRPEGSVSTLKIQRTERGDSAVYLCASSPQGGTTRYGYTFGSGTRLTVV.

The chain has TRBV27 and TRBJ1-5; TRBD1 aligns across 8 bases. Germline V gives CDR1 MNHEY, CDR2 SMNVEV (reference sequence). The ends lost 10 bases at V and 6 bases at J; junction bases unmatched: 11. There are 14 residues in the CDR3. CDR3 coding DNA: TGTGCCACCGGTACCCAGGGGGCAAGTCAGCCCCAGCATTTT. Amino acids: CATGTQGASQPQHF.

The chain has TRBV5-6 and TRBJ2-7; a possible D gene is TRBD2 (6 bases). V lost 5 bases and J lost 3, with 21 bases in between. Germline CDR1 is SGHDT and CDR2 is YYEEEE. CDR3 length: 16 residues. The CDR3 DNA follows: TGTGCCAGCAGGCTTACCGGGGCCGGAGGGGACTACGAGCAGTACTTC. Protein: CASRLTGAGGDYEQYF. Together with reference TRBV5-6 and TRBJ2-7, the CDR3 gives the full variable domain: DAGVTQSPTHLIKTRGQQVTLRCSPKSGHDTVSWYQQALGQGPQFIFQYYEEEERQRGNFPDRFSGHQFPNYSSELNVNALLLGDSALYLCASRLTGAGGDYEQYFGPGTRLTVT.

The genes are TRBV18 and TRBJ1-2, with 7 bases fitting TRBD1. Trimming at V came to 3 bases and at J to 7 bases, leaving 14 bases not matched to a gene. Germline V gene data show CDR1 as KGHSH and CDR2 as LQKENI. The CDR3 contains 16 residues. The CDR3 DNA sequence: TGTGCCAGCTCACCTAGCTCGACAGGGATACGGGGTGGCTACACCTTC. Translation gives CASSPSSTGIRGGYTF.

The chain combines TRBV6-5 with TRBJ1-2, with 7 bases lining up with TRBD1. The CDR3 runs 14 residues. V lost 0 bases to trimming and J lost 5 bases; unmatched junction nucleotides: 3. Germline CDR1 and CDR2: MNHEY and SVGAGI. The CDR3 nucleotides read TGTGCCAGCAGTTACTCGACAGGGTTATATGGCTACACCTTC. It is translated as CASSYSTGLYGYTF.

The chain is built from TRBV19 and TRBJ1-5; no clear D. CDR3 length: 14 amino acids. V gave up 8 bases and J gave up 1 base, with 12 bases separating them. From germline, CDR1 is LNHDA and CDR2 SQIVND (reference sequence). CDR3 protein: CASGQWRSNQPQHF. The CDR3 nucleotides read TGTGCCAGTGGGCAGTGGCGAAGCAATCAGCCCCAGCATTTT.

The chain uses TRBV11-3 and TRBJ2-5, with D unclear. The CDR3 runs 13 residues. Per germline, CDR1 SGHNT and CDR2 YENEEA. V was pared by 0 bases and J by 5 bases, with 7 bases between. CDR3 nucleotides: TGTGCCAGCAGCTTAGAGAGGTCGGAGACCCAGTACTTC. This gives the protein CASSLERSETQYF.

The CDR3 bases are TGTGCCAGCTCACGAATTGAACGACAGATGAACACTGAAGCTTTCTTT. Amino acid sequence: CASSRIERQMNTEAFF. This rearrangement joins TRBV18 to TRBJ1-1, with D perhaps TRBD1 (5 bases). Germline CDR1 KGHSH, CDR2 LQKENI. This CDR3 is 16 amino acids long. V was trimmed by 4 bases and J by 0 bases, leaving 15 bases between them.

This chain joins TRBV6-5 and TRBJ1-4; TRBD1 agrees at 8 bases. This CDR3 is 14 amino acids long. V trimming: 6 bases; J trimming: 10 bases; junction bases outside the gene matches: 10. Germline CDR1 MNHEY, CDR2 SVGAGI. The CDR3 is CASSRGQEGVKLFF. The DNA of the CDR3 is TGTGCCAGCAGCCGGGGACAGGAGGGCGTAAAACTGTTTTTT.

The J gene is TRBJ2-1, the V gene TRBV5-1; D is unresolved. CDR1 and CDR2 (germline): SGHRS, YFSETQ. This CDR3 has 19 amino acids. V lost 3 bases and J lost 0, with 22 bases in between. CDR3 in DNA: TGCGCCAGCAGCTCCCTACCCTACCCGCGCACCATCTCCTACAATGAGCAGTTCTTC. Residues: CASSSLPYPRTISYNEQFF.

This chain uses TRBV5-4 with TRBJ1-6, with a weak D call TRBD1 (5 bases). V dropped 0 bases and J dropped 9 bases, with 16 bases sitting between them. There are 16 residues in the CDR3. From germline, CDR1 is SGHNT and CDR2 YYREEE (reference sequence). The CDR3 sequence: CASSLGLPRDGSPLHF. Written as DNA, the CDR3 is TGTGCCAGCAGCTTGGGGCTTCCCAGGGATGGTTCACCCCTCCACTTT.

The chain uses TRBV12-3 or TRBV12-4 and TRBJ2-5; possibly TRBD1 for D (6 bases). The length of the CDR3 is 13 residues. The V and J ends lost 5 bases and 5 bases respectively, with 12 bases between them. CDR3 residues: CASSLQGWETQYF. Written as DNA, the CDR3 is TGTGCCAGCAGTCTGCAGGGGTGGGAGACCCAGTACTTC.

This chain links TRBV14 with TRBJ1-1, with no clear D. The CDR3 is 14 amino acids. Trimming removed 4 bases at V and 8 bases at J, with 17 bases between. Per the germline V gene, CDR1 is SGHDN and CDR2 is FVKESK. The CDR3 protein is CASSPTLRQPEAFF. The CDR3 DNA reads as TGTGCCAGCAGCCCCACCCTGCGACAACCAGAAGCTTTCTTT.